This T cell receptor beta chain came from a study of blood T cell repertoires in COVID-19. Across the whole study: There were acute and convalescent COVID-19 samples, and they came from the United States, Italy and Spain. In each case, the material was cDNA or gDNA derived from T cells, B-cell-depleted T cells, or PBMCs.

TCRdb's copy holds only in-frame clones and misses some; the assay was immunoSEQ multiplex PCR. The sample holds over 200,000 clones, about 90% seen once. Study members were between roughly 18 and 89 years old and lived in around 24 US regions. V lost 5 bases and J lost 0, with 9 bases in between. Germline V gives CDR1 SEHNR, CDR2 FQNEAQ (reference sequence). There are 14 residues in the CDR3. This clonotype was obtained from a woman aged 30 to 39 who had been exposed to COVID-19. Sequencing was performed on PBMCs or T cells enriched from blood (not recorded which). The V and J genes are TRBV7-9 and TRBJ2-3; D is perhaps TRBD2 (6 bases). The CDR3 protein is CASSPSGSTDTQYF. The CDR3 nucleotides read TGTGCCAGCAGCCCGAGCGGGAGCACAGATACGCAGTATTTT.